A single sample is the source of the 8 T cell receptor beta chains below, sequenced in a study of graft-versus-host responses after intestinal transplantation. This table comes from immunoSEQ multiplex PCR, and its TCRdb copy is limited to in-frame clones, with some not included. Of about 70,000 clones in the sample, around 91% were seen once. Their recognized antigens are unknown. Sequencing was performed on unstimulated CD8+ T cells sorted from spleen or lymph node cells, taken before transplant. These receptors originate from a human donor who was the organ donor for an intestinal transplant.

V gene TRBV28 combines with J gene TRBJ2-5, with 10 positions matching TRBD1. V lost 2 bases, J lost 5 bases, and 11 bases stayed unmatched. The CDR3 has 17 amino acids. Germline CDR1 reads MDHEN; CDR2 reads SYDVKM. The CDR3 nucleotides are TGTGCCAGCAGTTTAATAGCCGACAGGGGGCTCTTGGAGACCCAGTACTTC. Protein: CASSLIADRGLLETQYF. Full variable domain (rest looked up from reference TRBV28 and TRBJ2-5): DVKVTQSSRYLVKRTGEKVFLECVQDMDHENMFWYRQDPGLGLRLIYFSYDVKMKEKGDIPEGYSVSREKKERFSLILESASTNQTSMYLCASSLIADRGLLETQYFGPGTRLLVL.

CDR3 sequence: CSVDIQETQYF. The CDR3, as DNA: TGCAGCGTAGACATACAAGAGACCCAGTACTTC. This chain uses TRBV29-1 with TRBJ2-5; D is uncertain. V lost 6 bases to trimming and J lost 2 bases, with 7 bases between them. CDR3 length: 11 amino acids. CDR1 and CDR2 from the germline V gene are SQVTM and ANQGSEA.

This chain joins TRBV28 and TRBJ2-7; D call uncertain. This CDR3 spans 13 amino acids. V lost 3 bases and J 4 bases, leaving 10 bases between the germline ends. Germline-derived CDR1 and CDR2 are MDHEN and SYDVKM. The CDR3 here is CASSLAADYEQYV. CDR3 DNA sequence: TGTGCCAGCAGTTTGGCGGCGGATTACGAGCAGTACGTC.

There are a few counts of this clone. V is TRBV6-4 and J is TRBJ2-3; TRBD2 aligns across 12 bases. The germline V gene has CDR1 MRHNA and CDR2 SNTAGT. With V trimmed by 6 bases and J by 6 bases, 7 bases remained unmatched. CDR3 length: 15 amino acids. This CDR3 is CASSPLAGGLDTQYF. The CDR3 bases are TGTGCCAGCAGCCCTCTAGCGGGGGGGCTGGATACGCAGTATTTT.

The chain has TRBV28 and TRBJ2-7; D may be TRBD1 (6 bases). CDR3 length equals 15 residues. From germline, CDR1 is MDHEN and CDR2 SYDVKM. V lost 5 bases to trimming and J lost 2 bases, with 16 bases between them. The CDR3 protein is CASSNSRDTTYEQYV. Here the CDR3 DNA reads TGTGCCAGCAGTAACTCGAGGGACACGACCTACGAGCAGTACGTC.

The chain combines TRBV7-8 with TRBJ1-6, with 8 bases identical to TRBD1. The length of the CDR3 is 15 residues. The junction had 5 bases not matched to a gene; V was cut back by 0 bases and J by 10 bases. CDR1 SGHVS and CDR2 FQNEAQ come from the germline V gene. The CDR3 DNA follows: TGTGCCAGCAGCTTAGCCGGACAGGGAATCTCACCCCTCCACTTT. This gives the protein CASSLAGQGISPLHF.

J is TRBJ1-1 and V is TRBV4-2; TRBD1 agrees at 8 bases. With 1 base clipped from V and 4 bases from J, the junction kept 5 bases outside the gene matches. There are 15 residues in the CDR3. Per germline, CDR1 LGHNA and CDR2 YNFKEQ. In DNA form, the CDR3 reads TGTGCCAGCAGCCAAGTAACAGGGGGTCCCACTGAAGCTTTCTTT. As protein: CASSQVTGGPTEAFF.

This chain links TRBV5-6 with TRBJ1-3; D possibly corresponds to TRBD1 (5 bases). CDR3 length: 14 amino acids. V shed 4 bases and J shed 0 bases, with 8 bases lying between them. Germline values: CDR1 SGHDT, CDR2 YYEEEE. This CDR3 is CASSERGSGNTIYF. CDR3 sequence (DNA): TGTGCCAGCAGCGAAAGGGGCTCTGGAAACACCATATATTTT. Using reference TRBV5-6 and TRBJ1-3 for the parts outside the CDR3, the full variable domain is DAGVTQSPTHLIKTRGQQVTLRCSPKSGHDTVSWYQQALGQGPQFIFQYYEEEERQRGNFPDRFSGHQFPNYSSELNVNALLLGDSALYLCASSERGSGNTIYFGEGSWLTVV.